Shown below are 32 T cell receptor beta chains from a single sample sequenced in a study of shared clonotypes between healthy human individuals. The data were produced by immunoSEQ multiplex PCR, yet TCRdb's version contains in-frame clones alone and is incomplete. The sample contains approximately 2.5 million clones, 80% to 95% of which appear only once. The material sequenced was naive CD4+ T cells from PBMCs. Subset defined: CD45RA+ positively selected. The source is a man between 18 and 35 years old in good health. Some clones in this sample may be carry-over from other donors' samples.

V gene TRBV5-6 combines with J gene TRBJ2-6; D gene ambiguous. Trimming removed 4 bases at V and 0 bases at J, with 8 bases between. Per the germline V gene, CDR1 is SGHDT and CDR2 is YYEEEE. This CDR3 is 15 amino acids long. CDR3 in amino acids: CASSESSSGANVLTF. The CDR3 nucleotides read TGTGCCAGCAGCGAAAGTTCCTCTGGGGCCAACGTCCTGACTTTC.

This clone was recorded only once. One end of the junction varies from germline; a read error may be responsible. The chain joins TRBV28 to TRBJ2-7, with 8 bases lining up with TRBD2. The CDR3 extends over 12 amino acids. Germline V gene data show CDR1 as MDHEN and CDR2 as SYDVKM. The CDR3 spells CASSLEAGVIHF. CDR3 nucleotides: TGTGCCAGCAGTCTAGAAGCGGGAGTCATCCACTTC.

The CDR3 region has the DNA TGTGCCAGCAGTCCACCAGGGGTAGACTATGGCTACACCTTC. Translation gives CASSPPGVDYGYTF. This chain uses TRBV28 with TRBJ1-2; D possibly corresponds to TRBD1 (6 bases). The CDR3 contains 14 residues. Per germline, CDR1 MDHEN and CDR2 SYDVKM. Trimming left V 5 bases short and J 3 bases short, with 13 bases between.

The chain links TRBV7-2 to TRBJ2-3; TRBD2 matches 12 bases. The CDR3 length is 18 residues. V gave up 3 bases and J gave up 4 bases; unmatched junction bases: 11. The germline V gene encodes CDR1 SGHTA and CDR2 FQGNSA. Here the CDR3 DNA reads TGTGCCAGCAGCTTGTACGGGACTAGCGGGTCGGGCCCAGATACGCAGTATTTT. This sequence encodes CASSLYGTSGSGPDTQYF.

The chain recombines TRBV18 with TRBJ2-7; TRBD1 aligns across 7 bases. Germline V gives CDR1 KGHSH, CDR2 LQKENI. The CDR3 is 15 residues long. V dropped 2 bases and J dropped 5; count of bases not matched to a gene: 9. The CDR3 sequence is CASSPVPGQSNEQYF. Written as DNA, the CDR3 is TGTGCCAGCTCACCAGTCCCGGGACAGTCCAACGAGCAGTACTTC. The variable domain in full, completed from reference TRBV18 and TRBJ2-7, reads NAGVMQNPRHLVRRRGQEARLRCSPMKGHSHVYWYRQLPEEGLKFMVYLQKENIIDESGMPKERFSAEFPKEGPSILRIQQVVRGDSAAYFCASSPVPGQSNEQYFGPGTRLTVT.

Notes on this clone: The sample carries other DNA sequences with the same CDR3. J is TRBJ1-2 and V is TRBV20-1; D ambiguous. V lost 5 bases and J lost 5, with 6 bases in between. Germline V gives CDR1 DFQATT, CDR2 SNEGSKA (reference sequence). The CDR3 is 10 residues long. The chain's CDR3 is CSARDYGYTF. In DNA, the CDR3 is TGCAGTGCTCGGGATTATGGCTACACCTTC.

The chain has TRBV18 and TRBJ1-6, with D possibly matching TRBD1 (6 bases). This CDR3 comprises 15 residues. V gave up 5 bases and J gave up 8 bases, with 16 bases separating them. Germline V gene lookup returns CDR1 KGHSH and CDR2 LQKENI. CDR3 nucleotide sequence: TGTGCCAGCTCAGGGGAGACAGGCGGGGATTCACCCCTCCACTTT. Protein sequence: CASSGETGGDSPLHF.

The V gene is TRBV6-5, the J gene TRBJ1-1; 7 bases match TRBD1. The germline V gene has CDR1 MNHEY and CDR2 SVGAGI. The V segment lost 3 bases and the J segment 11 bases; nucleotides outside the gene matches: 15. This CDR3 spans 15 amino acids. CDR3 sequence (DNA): TGTGCCAGCAGTTATTCGGTCGGGGGGACAGACTTGGCTTTCTTT. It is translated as CASSYSVGGTDLAFF.

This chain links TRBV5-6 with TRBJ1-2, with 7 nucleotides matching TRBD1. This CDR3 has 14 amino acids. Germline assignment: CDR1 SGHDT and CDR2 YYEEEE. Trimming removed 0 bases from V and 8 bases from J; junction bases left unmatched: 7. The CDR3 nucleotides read TGTGCCAGCAGCTTGGTGGCAGGGGGACAGGGCTACACCTTC. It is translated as CASSLVAGGQGYTF. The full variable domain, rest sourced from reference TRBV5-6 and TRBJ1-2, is DAGVTQSPTHLIKTRGQQVTLRCSPKSGHDTVSWYQQALGQGPQFIFQYYEEEERQRGNFPDRFSGHQFPNYSSELNVNALLLGDSALYLCASSLVAGGQGYTFGSGTRLTVV.

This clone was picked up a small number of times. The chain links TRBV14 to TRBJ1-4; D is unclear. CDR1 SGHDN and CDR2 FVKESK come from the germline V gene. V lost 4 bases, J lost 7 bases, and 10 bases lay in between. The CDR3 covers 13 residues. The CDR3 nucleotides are TGTGCCAGCAGCCCCCTTTCAGGTGAAAAACTGTTTTTT. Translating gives CASSPLSGEKLFF.

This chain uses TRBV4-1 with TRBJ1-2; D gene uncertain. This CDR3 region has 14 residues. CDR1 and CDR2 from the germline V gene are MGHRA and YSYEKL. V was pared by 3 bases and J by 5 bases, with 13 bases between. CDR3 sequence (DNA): TGCGCCAGCAGCCACTTCGCCAGAAAATATGGCTACACCTTC. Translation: CASSHFARKYGYTF.

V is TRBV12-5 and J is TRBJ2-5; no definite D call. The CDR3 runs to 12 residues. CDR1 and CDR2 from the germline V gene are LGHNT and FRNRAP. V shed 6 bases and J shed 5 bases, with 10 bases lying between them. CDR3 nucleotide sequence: TGTGCTAGTGGGAATAGGGTGGAGACCCAGTACTTC. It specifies CASGNRVETQYF.

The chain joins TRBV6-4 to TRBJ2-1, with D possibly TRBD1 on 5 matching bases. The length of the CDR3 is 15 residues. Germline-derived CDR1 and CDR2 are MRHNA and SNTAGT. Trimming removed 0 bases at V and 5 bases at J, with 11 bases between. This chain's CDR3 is CASSDSVGRDNEQFF. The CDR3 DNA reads TGTGCCAGCAGTGACTCAGTGGGCAGGGACAATGAGCAGTTCTTC.

The CDR3 loop is CASSLGVLGKSDTQYF. The CDR3 DNA sequence: TGCGCCAGCAGCTTAGGGGTCCTCGGGAAATCCGATACGCAGTATTTT. V usage is TRBV5-1 and J usage is TRBJ2-3; perhaps D is TRBD1 or TRBD2 (5 bases each). The CDR3 loop spans 16 amino acids. Germline assignment: CDR1 SGHRS and CDR2 YFSETQ. Trimming removed 2 bases from V and 6 bases from J, with 19 bases in between.

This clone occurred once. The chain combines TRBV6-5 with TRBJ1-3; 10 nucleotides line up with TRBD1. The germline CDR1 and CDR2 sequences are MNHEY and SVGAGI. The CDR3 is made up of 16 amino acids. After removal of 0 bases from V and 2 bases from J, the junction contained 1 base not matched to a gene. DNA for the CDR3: TGTGCCAGCAGTTACTCGGGGACAGGGGCTGGAAACACCATATATTTT. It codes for CASSYSGTGAGNTIYF.

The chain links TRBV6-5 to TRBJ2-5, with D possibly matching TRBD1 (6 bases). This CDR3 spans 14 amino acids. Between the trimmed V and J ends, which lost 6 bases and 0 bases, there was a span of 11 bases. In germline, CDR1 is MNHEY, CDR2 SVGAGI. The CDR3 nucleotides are TGTGCCAGCAGCCCCGGGACAAACCAAGAGACCCAGTACTTC. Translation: CASSPGTNQETQYF.

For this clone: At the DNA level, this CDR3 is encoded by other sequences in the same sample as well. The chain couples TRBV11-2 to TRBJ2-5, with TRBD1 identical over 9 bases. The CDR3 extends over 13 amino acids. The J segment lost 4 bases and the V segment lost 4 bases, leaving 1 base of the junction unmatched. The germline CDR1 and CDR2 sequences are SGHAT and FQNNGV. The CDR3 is CASSSDRGETQYF. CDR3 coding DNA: TGTGCCAGCAGCTCGGACAGGGGAGAGACCCAGTACTTC.

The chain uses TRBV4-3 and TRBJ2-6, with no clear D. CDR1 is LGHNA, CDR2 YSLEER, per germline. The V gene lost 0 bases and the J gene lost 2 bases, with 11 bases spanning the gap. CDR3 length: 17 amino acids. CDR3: CASSQDPRVAGANVLTF. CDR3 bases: TGCGCCAGCAGCCAAGACCCCAGAGTGGCTGGGGCCAACGTCCTGACTTTC.

The CDR3 here is CASSSQGGNTIYF. For the CDR3, the DNA is TGTGCCAGCAGCTCGCAAGGAGGAAACACCATATATTTT. The genes are TRBV11-3 and TRBJ1-3; D is unclear. Germline V gene data show CDR1 as SGHNT and CDR2 as YENEEA. V lost 4 bases, J lost 4 bases, and 8 bases lay in between. This CDR3 comprises 13 residues.

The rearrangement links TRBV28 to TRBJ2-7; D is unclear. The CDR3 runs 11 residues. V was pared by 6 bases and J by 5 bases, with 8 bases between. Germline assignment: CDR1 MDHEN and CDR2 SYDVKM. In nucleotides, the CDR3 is TGTGCCAGCAGCCAGTTCCACGAGCAGTACTTC. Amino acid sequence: CASSQFHEQYF. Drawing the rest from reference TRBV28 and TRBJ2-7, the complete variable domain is DVKVTQSSRYLVKRTGEKVFLECVQDMDHENMFWYRQDPGLGLRLIYFSYDVKMKEKGDIPEGYSVSREKKERFSLILESASTNQTSMYLCASSQFHEQYFGPGTRLTVT.

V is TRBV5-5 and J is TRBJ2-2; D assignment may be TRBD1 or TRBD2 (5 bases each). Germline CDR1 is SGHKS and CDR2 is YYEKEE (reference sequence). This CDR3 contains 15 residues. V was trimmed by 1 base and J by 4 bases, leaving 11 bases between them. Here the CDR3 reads CASSLTGTGTGELFF. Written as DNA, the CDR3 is TGTGCCAGCAGCTTGACGGGGACGGGCACCGGGGAGCTGTTTTTT.

CDR3 nucleotide sequence: TGTGCCAGCAGCCCCCGAACGAGAAGCACAGATACGCAGTATTTT. It specifies CASSPRTRSTDTQYF. This chain joins TRBV13 and TRBJ2-3; D gene unclear. This CDR3 region has 15 residues. Trimming removed 5 bases at V and 0 bases at J, with 12 bases between. Germline V gives CDR1 PRHDT, CDR2 FYEKMQ (reference sequence).

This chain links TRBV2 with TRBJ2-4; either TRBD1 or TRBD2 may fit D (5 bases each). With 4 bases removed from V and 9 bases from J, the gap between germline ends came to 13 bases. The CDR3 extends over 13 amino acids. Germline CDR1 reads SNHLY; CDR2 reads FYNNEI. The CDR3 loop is CASSGQGEGIQYF. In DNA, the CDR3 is TGTGCCAGCAGTGGGCAGGGAGAGGGCATTCAGTACTTC. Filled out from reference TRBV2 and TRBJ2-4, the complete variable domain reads EPEVTQTPSHQVTQMGQEVILRCVPISNHLYFYWYRQILGQKVEFLVSFYNNEISEKSEIFDDQFSVERPDGSNFTLKIRSTKLEDSAMYFCASSGQGEGIQYFGAGTRLSVL.

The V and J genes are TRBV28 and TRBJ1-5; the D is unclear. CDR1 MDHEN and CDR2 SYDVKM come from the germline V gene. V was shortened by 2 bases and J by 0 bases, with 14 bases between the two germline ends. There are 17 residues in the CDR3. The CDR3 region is CASSLRAATLSNQPQHF. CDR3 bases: TGTGCCAGCAGTTTAAGGGCGGCTACCCTTAGCAATCAGCCCCAGCATTTT.

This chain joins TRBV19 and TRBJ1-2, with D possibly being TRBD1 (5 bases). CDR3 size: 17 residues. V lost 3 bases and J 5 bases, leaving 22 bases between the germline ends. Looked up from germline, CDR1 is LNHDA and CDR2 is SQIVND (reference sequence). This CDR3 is CASSMQGKGLAIYGYTF. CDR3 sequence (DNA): TGTGCCAGTAGTATGCAGGGAAAGGGTTTGGCGATATATGGCTACACCTTC. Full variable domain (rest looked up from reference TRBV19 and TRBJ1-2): DGGITQSPKYLFRKEGQNVTLSCEQNLNHDAMYWYRQDPGQGLRLIYYSQIVNDFQKGDIAEGYSVSREKKESFPLTVTSAQKNPTAFYLCASSMQGKGLAIYGYTFGSGTRLTVV.

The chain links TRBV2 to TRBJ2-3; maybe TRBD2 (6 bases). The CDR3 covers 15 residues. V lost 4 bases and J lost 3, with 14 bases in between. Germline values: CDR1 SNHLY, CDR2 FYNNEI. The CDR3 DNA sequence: TGTGCCAGCAGTGTAAGGCGGGACGGGACAGATACGCAGTATTTT. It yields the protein CASSVRRDGTDTQYF.

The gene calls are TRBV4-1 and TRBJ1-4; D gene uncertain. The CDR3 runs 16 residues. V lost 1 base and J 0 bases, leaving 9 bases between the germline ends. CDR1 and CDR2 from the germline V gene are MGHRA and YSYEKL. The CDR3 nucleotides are TGCGCCAGCAGCCAAGGTCCGACCGCAACTAATGAAAAACTGTTTTTT. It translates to CASSQGPTATNEKLFF.

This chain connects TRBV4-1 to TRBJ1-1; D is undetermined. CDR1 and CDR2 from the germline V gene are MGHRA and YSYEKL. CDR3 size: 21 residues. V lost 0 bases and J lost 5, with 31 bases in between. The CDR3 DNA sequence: TGCGCCAGCAGCCAAGATACTGGGTTTGGGTGGCCCTCAGAGGAGGTGACTGAAGCTTTCTTT. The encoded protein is CASSQDTGFGWPSEEVTEAFF.

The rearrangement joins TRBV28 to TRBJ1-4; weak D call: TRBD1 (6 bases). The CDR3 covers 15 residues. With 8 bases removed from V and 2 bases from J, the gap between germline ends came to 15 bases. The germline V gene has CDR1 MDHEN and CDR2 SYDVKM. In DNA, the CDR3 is TGTGCCAGCCCCCCGCGGGGGGCCACTAATGAAAAACTGTTTTTT. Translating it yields CASPPRGATNEKLFF.

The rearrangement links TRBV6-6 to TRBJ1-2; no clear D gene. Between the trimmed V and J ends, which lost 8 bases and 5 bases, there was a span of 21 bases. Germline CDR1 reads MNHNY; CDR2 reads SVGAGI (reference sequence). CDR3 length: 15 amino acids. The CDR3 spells CASEILGVGSYGYTF. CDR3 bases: TGTGCCAGCGAAATTTTGGGAGTCGGGTCTTATGGCTACACCTTC.

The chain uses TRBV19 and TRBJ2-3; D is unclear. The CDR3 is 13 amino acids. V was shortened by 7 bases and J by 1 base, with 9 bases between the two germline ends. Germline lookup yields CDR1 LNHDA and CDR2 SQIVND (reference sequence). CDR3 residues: CASTVTGTDTQYF. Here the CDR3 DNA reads TGTGCCAGTACTGTGACTGGCACAGATACGCAGTATTTT.

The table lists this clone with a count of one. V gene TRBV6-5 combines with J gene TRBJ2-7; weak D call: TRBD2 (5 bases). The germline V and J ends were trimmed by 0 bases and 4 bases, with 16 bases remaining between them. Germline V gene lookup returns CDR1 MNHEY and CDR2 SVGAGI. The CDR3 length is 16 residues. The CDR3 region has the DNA TGTGCCAGCAGTTACTCTGGAGGAAAGAACTCATACGAGCAGTACTTC. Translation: CASSYSGGKNSYEQYF.